This T cell receptor beta chain stems from a study of identical twins. One entry per CDR3 protein results from TCRdb running MiXCR on the 5' RACE reads. The top ten hold 2.1% of the sample, which has roughly 290,000 distinct CDR3 sequences, approximately 8.5% seen once. As for this clonotype: Antigen unknown.

Germline loops: CDR1 LNHNV, CDR2 YYDKDF (reference sequence). V dropped 3 bases and J dropped 7; count of bases not matched to a gene: 8. The CDR3 covers 14 residues. Study conclusions and caveats: Weaker excess twin sharing was observed in beta out-of-frame sequences.

These data also featured in a second study, about yellow fever vaccine responses in identical twins.

Sequenced material: memory (CD45RO+) T cells sorted from blood. The clonotype comes from a woman under 30 in good health. The chain recombines TRBV15 with TRBJ1-2; 7 nucleotides line up with TRBD1. CDR3 sequence: CATSSRSRGSGYTF. Here the CDR3 DNA reads TGTGCCACCAGCAGCCGGTCCAGGGGGTCTGGCTACACCTTC.